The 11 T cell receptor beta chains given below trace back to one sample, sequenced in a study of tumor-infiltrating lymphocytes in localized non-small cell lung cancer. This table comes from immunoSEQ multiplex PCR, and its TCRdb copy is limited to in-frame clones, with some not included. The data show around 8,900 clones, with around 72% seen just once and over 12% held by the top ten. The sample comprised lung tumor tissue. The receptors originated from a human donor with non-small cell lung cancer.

The CDR3 loop is CASSRPGQGWTEAFF. CDR3 DNA: TGTGCCAGCAGCCGACCGGGACAGGGATGGACTGAAGCTTTCTTT. This rearrangement joins TRBV11-2 to TRBJ1-1; 9 nucleotides align to TRBD1. The V gene's germline CDR1 is SGHAT and CDR2 FQNNGV. The ends lost 5 bases at V and 5 bases at J; junction bases unmatched: 9. The CDR3 totals 15 residues. The full variable domain, in which reference TRBV11-2 and TRBJ1-1 provide the parts outside the CDR3, is EAGVAQSPRYKIIEKRQSVAFWCNPISGHATLYWYQQILGQGPKLLIQFQNNGVVDDSQLPKDRFSAERLKGVDSTLKIQPAKLEDSAVYLCASSRPGQGWTEAFFGQGTRLTVV.

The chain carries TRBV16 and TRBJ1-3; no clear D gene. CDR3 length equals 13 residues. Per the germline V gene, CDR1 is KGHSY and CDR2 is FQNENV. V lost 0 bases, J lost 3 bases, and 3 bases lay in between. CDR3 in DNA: TGTGCCAGCAGCCAATCCGGTGGAAACACCATATATTTT. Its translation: CASSQSGGNTIYF.

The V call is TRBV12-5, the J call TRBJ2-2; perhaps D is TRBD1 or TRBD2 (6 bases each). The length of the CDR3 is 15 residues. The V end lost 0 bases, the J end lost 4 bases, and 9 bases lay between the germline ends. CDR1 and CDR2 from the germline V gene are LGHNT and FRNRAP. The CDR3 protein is CASGLVQGGTGELFF. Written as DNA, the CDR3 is TGTGCTAGTGGTTTGGTACAGGGAGGCACCGGGGAGCTGTTTTTT.

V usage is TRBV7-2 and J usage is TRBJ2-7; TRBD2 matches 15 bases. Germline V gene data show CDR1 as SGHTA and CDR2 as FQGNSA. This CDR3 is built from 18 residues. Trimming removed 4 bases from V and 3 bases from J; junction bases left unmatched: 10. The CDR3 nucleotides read TGTGCCAGCAGCTCCACCGGGACTAGCGGGAGGCTGGGCTACGAGCAGTACTTC. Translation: CASSSTGTSGRLGYEQYF.

The CDR3 DNA sequence: TGTGCCAGCAGCTTGGAAAGGACAGGGACCATGAGCGAGCAGTACTTC. Translated, it gives CASSLERTGTMSEQYF. The rearrangement joins TRBV5-4 to TRBJ2-7, with 8 bases matching TRBD1. V was clipped by 0 bases and J by 6 bases; unmatched bases: 11. The germline V gene has CDR1 SGHNT and CDR2 YYREEE (reference sequence). CDR3 length equals 16 residues. The full variable domain, completed using reference TRBV5-4 and TRBJ2-7, is ETGVTQSPTHLIKTRGQQVTLRCSSQSGHNTVSWYQQALGQGPQFIFQYYREEENGRGNFPPRFSGLQFPNYSSELNVNALELDDSALYLCASSLERTGTMSEQYFGPGTRLTVT.

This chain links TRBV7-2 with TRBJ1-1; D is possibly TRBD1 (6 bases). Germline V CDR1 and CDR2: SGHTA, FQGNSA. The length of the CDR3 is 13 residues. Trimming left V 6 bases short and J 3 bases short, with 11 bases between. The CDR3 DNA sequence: TGTGCCAGCAGGTACCAGGGGTACACTGAAGCTTTCTTT. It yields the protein CASRYQGYTEAFF.

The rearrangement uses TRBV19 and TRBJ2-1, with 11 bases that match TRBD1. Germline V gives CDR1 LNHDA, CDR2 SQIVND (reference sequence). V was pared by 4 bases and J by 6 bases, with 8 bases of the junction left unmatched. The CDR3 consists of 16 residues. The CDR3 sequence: CASSTVPGTGGNEQFF. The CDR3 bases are TGTGCCAGTAGTACCGTACCCGGGACAGGGGGCAATGAGCAGTTCTTC.

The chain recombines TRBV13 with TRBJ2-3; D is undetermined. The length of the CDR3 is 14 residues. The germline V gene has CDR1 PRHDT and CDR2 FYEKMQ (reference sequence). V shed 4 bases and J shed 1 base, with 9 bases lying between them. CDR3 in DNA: TGTGCCAGCAGCTATGAGCGCGGCACAGATACGCAGTATTTT. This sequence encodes CASSYERGTDTQYF.

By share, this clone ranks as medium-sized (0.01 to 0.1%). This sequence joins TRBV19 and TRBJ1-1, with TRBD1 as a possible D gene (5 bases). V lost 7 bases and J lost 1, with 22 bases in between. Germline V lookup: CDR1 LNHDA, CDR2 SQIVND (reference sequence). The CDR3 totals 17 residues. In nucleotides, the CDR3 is TGTGCCAGTACCACTGCGAGGATAGGGACGCCGAACACTGAAGCTTTCTTT. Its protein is CASTTARIGTPNTEAFF.

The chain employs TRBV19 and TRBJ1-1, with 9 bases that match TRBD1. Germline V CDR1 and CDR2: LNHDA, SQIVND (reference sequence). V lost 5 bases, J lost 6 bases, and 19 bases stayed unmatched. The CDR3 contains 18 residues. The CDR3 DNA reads TGTGCCAGTAGTGCCCGGACAGGGGCGCGGGGTATCAGCGCTGAAGCTTTCTTT. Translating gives CASSARTGARGISAEAFF.

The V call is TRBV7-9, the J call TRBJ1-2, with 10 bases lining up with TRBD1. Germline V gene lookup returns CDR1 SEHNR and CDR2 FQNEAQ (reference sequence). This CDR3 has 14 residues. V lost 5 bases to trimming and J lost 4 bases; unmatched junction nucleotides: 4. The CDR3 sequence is CASSPTGGTYGYTF. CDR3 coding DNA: TGTGCCAGCAGCCCGACAGGGGGCACCTATGGCTACACCTTC.